This T cell receptor beta chain was sequenced for a study of control samples from healthy donors and cancer patients. The protocol was immunoSEQ multiplex PCR, while the TCRdb copy is restricted to in-frame clones and leaves out a portion. The profile shows 100,000 to 150,000 clones, around nine tenths of them singletons. Note on this clone: Distinct nucleotide sequences in the sample also encode this CDR3.

Per germline, CDR1 LGHDT and CDR2 YNNKEL (reference sequence). The V and J ends lost 1 base and 1 base respectively, with 6 bases between them. This CDR3 has 14 amino acids. The chain couples TRBV3-1 (or the pseudogene TRBV3-2) to TRBJ2-3; a weak D match, TRBD1 (6 bases). The sample taken for sequencing was blood. The receptor was isolated from a middle-aged man in good health. CDR3 nucleotides: TGTGCCAGCAGCCAAGGACAGGGCACAGATACGCAGTATTTT. It codes for CASSQGQGTDTQYF.